A selection of T cell receptor beta chains follows, all from one sample in a study of shared clonotypes between healthy human individuals. The assay was immunoSEQ multiplex PCR, and TCRdb's table has in-frame clones only and misses some. The repertoire has fewer than 2.5 million clones, roughly 93% of them found once; the top ten carry approximately 0.35%. The sample was naive CD4+ T cells from PBMCs. The receptors were gathered from a man aged 18 to 29 in good health. Some clones in this sample may be carry-over from other donors' samples. The CDR3 runs from the conserved cysteine through the conserved F or W. Each record gives: V gene, J gene, CDR3 protein.

TRBV5-1,TRBJ2-3,CASSLGLLTDTQYF
TRBV28,TRBJ2-2,CASARVGGTGELFF
TRBV7-6,TRBJ2-7,CASSLVGDRAYEQYF
TRBV29-1,TRBJ2-5,CSAGRLLQETQYF
TRBV5-1,TRBJ1-2,CASSLDRDGYTF
TRBV5-1,TRBJ2-2,CATSQGPGELFF
TRBV28,TRBJ2-1,CASSLSGKGPDEQFF
TRBV5-1,TRBJ2-1,CASRTSYNEQFF
TRBV28,TRBJ2-2,CASSSRGLVGELFF
TRBV2,TRBJ2-5,CASKGVADLKTEYF
TRBV30,TRBJ1-6,CAWSGASGSPLHF
TRBV7-9,TRBJ2-7,CASSHGTSGRTKSSYEQYF
TRBV7-2,TRBJ2-3,CASSLVGLGVDTQYF
TRBV2,TRBJ2-7,CASRVEGEQYF
TRBV6-4,TRBJ1-5,CASSTEVGQPQHF
TRBV4-3,TRBJ1-2,CASSQVPTGNYGYTF
TRBV29-1,TRBJ2-3,CSVCKAEKNTDTQYF
TRBV11-2,TRBJ2-3,CASSLWGGQYF
TRBV25-1,TRBJ1-2,CASSGAGVNGYTF
TRBV11-2,TRBJ1-3,CASTPDRGRNTIYF
TRBV6-1,TRBJ1-1,CASSESRGTEAFF
TRBV29-1,TRBJ2-1,CSVRRGDYINEQFF
TRBV4-1,TRBJ2-2,CASSRVAGELFF
TRBV4-1,TRBJ2-7,CASSFETGISYEQYF
TRBV19,TRBJ1-2,CASSIVRARGVGSGYTF
TRBV28,TRBJ1-1,CASSRTPDTEAFF